These 28 T cell receptor beta chains came from one sample sequenced in a study of PD-1 blockade in classical Hodgkin lymphoma. The protocol was immunoSEQ multiplex PCR, while the TCRdb copy is restricted to in-frame clones and leaves out a portion. This sample has fewer than 65,000 clones; roughly nine tenths occur once, and the top ten carry around 16%. With no exception, relapse followed autologous stem cell transplantation in all patients, and brentuximab vedotin exposure varied. This material consisted of peripheral blood mononuclear cells (PBMCs), taken at baseline. The receptor set was obtained from a human donor with classical Hodgkin lymphoma.

V gene TRBV5-1 combines with J gene TRBJ1-6; TRBD1 is a possible D gene (5 bases). V was trimmed by 0 bases and J by 10 bases, leaving 8 bases between them. Germline CDR1 SGHRS, CDR2 YFSETQ. The CDR3 contains 13 residues. The CDR3 nucleotides are TGCGCCAGCAGCTTGGCCCGGGACTCACCCCTCCACTTT. Encoded protein: CASSLARDSPLHF. The full variable domain, its missing parts supplied by reference TRBV5-1 and TRBJ1-6, is KAGVTQTPRYLIKTRGQQVTLSCSPISGHRSVSWYQQTPGQGLQFLFEYFSETQRNKGNFPGRFSGRQFSNSRSEMNVSTLELGDSALYLCASSLARDSPLHFGNGTRLTVT.

The V call is TRBV5-6, the J call TRBJ2-3; 8 positions agree with TRBD1. The CDR3 has 13 residues. The V gene's germline CDR1 is SGHDT and CDR2 YYEEEE. Trimming at V came to 4 bases and at J to 9 bases, leaving 7 bases not matched to a gene. Written as DNA, the CDR3 is TGTGCCAGCAGCCAGGGGACAGGCAGGACGCAGTATTTT. It encodes CASSQGTGRTQYF.

The J gene is TRBJ1-1, the V gene TRBV7-9; D might be TRBD1 (5 bases). The CDR3 is made up of 13 amino acids. Germline CDR1 and CDR2: SEHNR and FQNEAQ (reference sequence). V was trimmed by 4 bases and J by 4 bases, leaving 10 bases between them. CDR3 DNA sequence: TGTGCCAGCAGCTACCCGGGGCTCACTGAAGCTTTCTTT. Translating it yields CASSYPGLTEAFF. The full variable domain, rest sourced from reference TRBV7-9 and TRBJ1-1, is DTGVSQNPRHKITKRGQNVTFRCDPISEHNRLYWYRQTLGQGPEFLTYFQNEAQLEKSRLLSDRFSAERPKGSFSTLEIQRTEQGDSAMYLCASSYPGLTEAFFGQGTRLTVV.

This clone was counted between two and nine times. J is TRBJ1-1 and V is TRBV19; the D gene is possibly TRBD1 (6 bases). Germline V gene data show CDR1 as LNHDA and CDR2 as SQIVND (reference sequence). The CDR3 has 11 amino acids. Trimming took 10 bases from V and 8 from J, leaving 14 bases between them. CDR3 DNA: TGTGCCACCCACCCCGGGACAGAAGCTTTCTTT. This sequence encodes CATHPGTEAFF.

The J gene is TRBJ2-7, the V gene TRBV10-3; 13 positions match TRBD2. Trimming took 3 bases from V and 2 from J; bases not matched to a gene: 10. The CDR3 contains 18 residues. CDR1 ENHRY and CDR2 SYGVKD come from the germline V gene. Here the CDR3 DNA reads TGTGCCATCAGTGACTTGACTAGCGGGGGGCTACCGACCTACGAGCAGTACTTC. Amino acid sequence: CAISDLTSGGLPTYEQYF.

This clone was observed once. The chain carries TRBV10-2 and TRBJ2-7; the match to TRBD1 covers 7 bases. V lost 2 bases to trimming and J lost 4 bases; unmatched junction nucleotides: 8. This CDR3 has 15 residues. Germline lookup yields CDR1 WSHSY and CDR2 SAAADI. Here the CDR3 DNA reads TGCGCCAGCAGTGAGAGTTTGACAGGGCCTTACGAGCAGTACTTC. It yields the protein CASSESLTGPYEQYF.

The CDR3 loop reads CASSYGASGELFF. In DNA form, the CDR3 reads TGTGCCAGCAGCTACGGGGCGTCCGGGGAGCTGTTTTTT. The rearrangement links TRBV7-8 to TRBJ2-2; either TRBD1 or TRBD2 may fit D (5 bases each). The CDR3 is made up of 13 amino acids. The germline V gene encodes CDR1 SGHVS and CDR2 FQNEAQ. The V gene lost 4 bases and the J gene lost 6 bases, with 9 bases spanning the gap.

J is TRBJ1-4 and V is TRBV4-1; D not resolved. Germline CDR1 MGHRA, CDR2 YSYEKL. This CDR3 contains 17 residues. Trimming removed 1 base from V and 4 bases from J, with 16 bases in between. The CDR3 loop is CASSQVRGRRDNEKLFF. CDR3 DNA: TGCGCCAGCAGCCAAGTTCGAGGGAGGAGGGATAATGAAAAACTGTTTTTT.

This clone was seen only once. V is TRBV29-1 and J is TRBJ1-2; TRBD1 aligns across 7 bases. Germline V gene sequence: CDR1 SQVTM, CDR2 ANQGSEA. Trimming took 5 bases from V and 8 from J; bases not matched to a gene: 5. CDR3 size: 11 residues. The CDR3 DNA sequence: TGCAGCGTTACGACAGGGACCGGCTACACCTTC. It specifies CSVTTGTGYTF.

This clone was seen only once. This chain connects TRBV20-1 to TRBJ2-4, with D uncertain. CDR1 is DFQATT, CDR2 SNEGSKA, per germline (reference sequence). Trimming cost V 3 bases and J 6 bases, with 6 bases left between them. The CDR3 runs to 11 residues. CDR3 sequence reads: CSASDTNIQYF. The DNA for the CDR3 is TGCAGTGCTAGTGACACAAACATTCAGTACTTC.

The rearrangement links TRBV5-1 to TRBJ2-5; TRBD1 might be the D (6 bases). The ends were cut back, 6 bases at V and 0 bases at J, with 15 bases in the middle. The germline gives CDR1 SGHRS, CDR2 YFSETQ. This CDR3 region has 15 residues. The chain's CDR3 is CASTKLQGNQETQYF. The CDR3 DNA reads as TGCGCCAGCACGAAGCTACAGGGAAACCAAGAGACCCAGTACTTC.

The J gene is TRBJ1-2, the V gene TRBV15; 8 bases are a match to TRBD1. Per the germline V gene, CDR1 is LNHNV and CDR2 is YYDKDF (reference sequence). CDR3 length equals 18 residues. The J segment lost 5 bases and the V segment lost 3 bases, leaving 17 bases of the junction unmatched. CDR3 coding DNA: TGTGCCACCAGCAGTCCCTGGGGCAGGGGGCCGAGAGCATATGGCTACACCTTC. As protein: CATSSPWGRGPRAYGYTF.

The DNA for the CDR3 is TGCGCCAGCAGCCATACCGGGACAGGGAGGCGGGTAGATGAAGCTTTCTTT. Protein: CASSHTGTGRRVDEAFF. V gene TRBV4-1 combines with J gene TRBJ1-1, with 9 bases matching TRBD1. CDR3 size: 17 residues. Per germline, CDR1 MGHRA and CDR2 YSYEKL. V gave up 3 bases and J gave up 7 bases; unmatched junction bases: 15.

This chain joins TRBV5-1 and TRBJ2-5; D call uncertain. The CDR3 runs to 15 residues. The V end was cut by 3 bases, the J end by 4 bases, with 16 bases between. Germline V gives CDR1 SGHRS, CDR2 YFSETQ. The CDR3 DNA is TGCGCCAGCAGCTCGAGTGCGTCCCCGGGAGAGACCCAGTACTTC. The encoded protein is CASSSSASPGETQYF.

The gene calls are TRBV5-1 and TRBJ2-3; 8 nucleotides align to TRBD2. CDR1 and CDR2 from the germline V gene are SGHRS and YFSETQ. This CDR3 comprises 19 residues. Losses at the gene ends were 2 bases for V and 0 bases for J; bases not matched to a gene: 14. Written as DNA, the CDR3 is TGCGCCAGCAGCTTTACGGCTCTTGGGACTAGAAGGAGCACAGATACGCAGTATTTT. Encoded protein: CASSFTALGTRRSTDTQYF.

The V and J genes are TRBV7-9 and TRBJ1-4; D is unresolved. CDR1 and CDR2 (germline): SEHNR, FQNEAQ (reference sequence). V was clipped by 4 bases and J by 4 bases, with 16 bases between them. The CDR3 has 16 amino acids. The CDR3 here is CASSSTNRVLNEKLFF. CDR3 bases: TGTGCCAGCAGCTCCACCAACCGGGTTCTTAATGAAAAACTGTTTTTT.

The chain carries TRBV7-8 and TRBJ1-1, with TRBD1 identical over 7 bases. With V trimmed by 4 bases and J by 4 bases, 6 bases remained unmatched. The CDR3 sequence is 14 residues long. The germline gives CDR1 SGHVS, CDR2 FQNEAQ. This CDR3 reads CASSYDRVGTEAFF. In DNA, the CDR3 is TGTGCCAGCAGCTATGACAGGGTAGGCACTGAAGCTTTCTTT.

The DNA for the CDR3 is TGTGCCAGCAGCTTCGGGGACCCTAGCACAGATACGCAGTATTTT. This encodes CASSFGDPSTDTQYF. V gene TRBV7-9 combines with J gene TRBJ2-3; D possibly matches TRBD1 or TRBD2 (5 bases each). Germline-derived CDR1 and CDR2 are SEHNR and FQNEAQ (reference sequence). The germline V and J ends were trimmed by 3 bases and 0 bases, with 10 bases remaining between them. The CDR3 runs 15 residues.

The chain combines TRBV7-6 with TRBJ1-5; no definite D call. From germline, CDR1 is SGHVS and CDR2 FNYEAQ. Trimming shortened V by 5 bases and J by 0 bases, and 11 bases separated the two germline ends. The CDR3 is 15 amino acids. The CDR3 sequence is CASSRGIDSNQPQHF. As DNA, the CDR3 is TGTGCCAGCAGCCGCGGGATAGATAGCAATCAGCCCCAGCATTTT.

The CDR3 DNA reads as TGCGCCAGCAGCTTTAGGGGTGCCGGGGAGCTGTTTTTT. Its protein product is CASSFRGAGELFF. V is TRBV5-1 and J is TRBJ2-2; D perhaps matches TRBD1 (5 bases). Trimming shortened V by 2 bases and J by 6 bases, and 8 bases separated the two germline ends. This CDR3 contains 13 residues. Per germline, CDR1 SGHRS and CDR2 YFSETQ.

This chain joins TRBV4-1 and TRBJ1-2; the D is unclear. Trimming took 1 base from V and 7 from J, leaving 13 bases between them. Germline V gene sequence: CDR1 MGHRA, CDR2 YSYEKL. The CDR3 totals 14 residues. CDR3 DNA sequence: TGCGCCAGCAGCCAAGTTTCCGGGGATGGTGGCTACACCTTC. It specifies CASSQVSGDGGYTF.

The chain couples TRBV11-2 to TRBJ2-7, with D perhaps matching TRBD1 (6 bases). Germline-derived CDR1 and CDR2 are SGHAT and FQNNGV. Trimming took off 3 bases at V and 3 bases at J, with 15 bases between the two ends. The CDR3 totals 15 residues. The CDR3 spells CASSLVSDSFYEQYF. DNA of the CDR3: TGTGCCAGCAGCTTGGTTTCGGACAGCTTCTACGAGCAGTACTTC.

This clone was recorded only once. This chain connects TRBV4-2 to TRBJ1-5, with D unclear. The CDR3 has 14 residues. V lost 0 bases and J 2 bases, leaving 5 bases between the germline ends. In germline, CDR1 is LGHNA, CDR2 YNFKEQ. The CDR3 loop reads CASSQERGNQPQHF. The CDR3 DNA is TGTGCCAGCAGCCAAGAGCGAGGCAATCAGCCCCAGCATTTT.

In its sample, this clone was seen once. This sequence joins TRBV7-9 and TRBJ2-3; TRBD2 aligns across 7 bases. Trimming at V came to 3 bases and at J to 0 bases, leaving 3 bases not matched to a gene. Germline-derived CDR1 and CDR2 are SEHNR and FQNEAQ (reference sequence). The CDR3 has 15 residues. CDR3 region: CASSFRRGSTDTQYF. The DNA of the CDR3 is TGTGCCAGCAGCTTTCGGCGGGGGAGCACAGATACGCAGTATTTT.

The chain carries TRBV9 and TRBJ1-1; no clear D. CDR1 and CDR2 (germline): SGDLS, YYNGEE. The V end lost 4 bases, the J end lost 2 bases, and 12 bases lay between the germline ends. The CDR3 contains 14 residues. In DNA form, the CDR3 reads TGTGCCAGCAGCCCAAAACTGGGAAACACTGAAGCTTTCTTT. Translating it yields CASSPKLGNTEAFF.

The rearrangement links TRBV10-3 to TRBJ1-1; D is ambiguous. Germline lookup yields CDR1 ENHRY and CDR2 SYGVKD. This CDR3 contains 12 residues. Trimming cost V 3 bases and J 3 bases, with 5 bases left between them. CDR3 sequence (DNA): TGTGCCATCAGTGATACTGACACTGAAGCTTTCTTT. It is translated as CAISDTDTEAFF.

This chain joins TRBV5-1 and TRBJ2-7; 7 positions match TRBD1. J gave up 3 bases and V 5 bases, and 5 bases lay outside the gene matches. The length of the CDR3 is 13 residues. Germline CDR1 SGHRS, CDR2 YFSETQ. As DNA, the CDR3 is TGCGCCAGCAGAATCGACAGGGACTACGAGCAGTACTTC. It translates to CASRIDRDYEQYF.

J is TRBJ1-4 and V is TRBV7-8, with a possible D match to TRBD1 (5 bases). The CDR3 consists of 15 residues. V was clipped by 5 bases and J by 5 bases, with 15 bases between them. Germline V CDR1 and CDR2: SGHVS, FQNEAQ. The CDR3, as DNA: TGTGCCAGCAGCCCCGGGACGGCTAGAAATGAAAAACTGTTTTTT. This encodes CASSPGTARNEKLFF.